This TCR beta chain was recovered during a study of T cell responses to AZD1222 COVID-19 vaccine. Findings of the study overall: The study sampled repertoires only after the peak T cell response. A rise in Spike-specific TCR breadth and depth followed two AZD1222 doses.

The V gene's germline CDR1 is SGHNT and CDR2 YYREEE (reference sequence). Germline trimming cut 4 bases from V and 4 bases from J; bases unmatched to any gene: 7. This CDR3 has 14 amino acids. Remarks on this clone: Its antigen is unknown.

The assay was immunoSEQ multiplex PCR, and TCRdb's table has in-frame clones only and misses some. Of roughly 100,000 clones in the sample, 91% were seen once. This chain uses TRBV5-4 with TRBJ2-7; TRBD2 matches at 8 bases. This sequence was found in an adult in good health. The sample here was peripheral blood, taken on day 0 of AZD1222 vaccination. The CDR3 region is CASSRAGDAYEQYF. CDR3 coding DNA: TGTGCCAGCAGCCGAGCGGGAGACGCGTACGAGCAGTACTTC.